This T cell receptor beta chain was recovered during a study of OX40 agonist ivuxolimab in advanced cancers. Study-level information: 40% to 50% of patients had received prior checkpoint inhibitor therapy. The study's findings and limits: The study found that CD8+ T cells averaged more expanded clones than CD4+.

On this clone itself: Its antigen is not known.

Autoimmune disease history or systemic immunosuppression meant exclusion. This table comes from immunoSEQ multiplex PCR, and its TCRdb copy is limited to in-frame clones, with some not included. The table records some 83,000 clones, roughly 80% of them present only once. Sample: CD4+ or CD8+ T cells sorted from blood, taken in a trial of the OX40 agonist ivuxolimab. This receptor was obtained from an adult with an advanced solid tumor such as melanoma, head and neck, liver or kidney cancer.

CDR3 loop: CAWSRLAGGFTDTQYF. The CDR3 nucleotides read TGTGCCTGGAGCAGACTAGCGGGAGGGTTTACAGATACGCAGTATTTT. The chain couples TRBV30 to TRBJ2-3; TRBD2 matches at 14 bases. V shed 3 bases and J 3 bases; nucleotides not matched to a gene: 5. Germline values: CDR1 GTSNPN, CDR2 SVGIG (reference sequence). CDR3 length: 16 amino acids.